The rows below give T cell receptor beta chains drawn from one sample of a study of a mutant IDH1 vaccine in newly diagnosed glioma. For these receptors, no antigen is known. Assay: immunoSEQ multiplex PCR; the TCRdb copy retains only in-frame clones and omits some. The sample consists of some 42,000 clones, about 76% of them appearing once. This specimen was PBMCs, taken from a glioma patient whose treatment included an IDH1 peptide vaccine. These receptors were obtained from a man aged 50 to 60 with glioma. The CDR3 runs from the conserved cysteine through the conserved F or W. A D gene is named only where the DNA matches it firmly. Clone size, where shown, is once, few, many, or a class for clones that have expanded.

TRBV9	-	-	TRBJ1-3	TGTGCCAGCAGCTGGACGGGCTCTGGAAACACCATATATTTT	CASSWTGSGNTIYF
TRBV29-1	-	-	TRBJ2-1	TGCAGCGTTGAAAGGACGGGGTACAATGAGCAGTTCTTC	CSVERTGYNEQFF
TRBV10-3	-	-	TRBJ1-2	TGTGCCATCAGTGAGGGATCCTATGGCTACACCTTC	CAISEGSYGYTF
TRBV6-5	-	-	TRBJ1-1	TGTGCCAGCAGTTACTCGGGACTCCCGTCTTTCTTT	CASSYSGLPSFF
TRBV14	-	-	TRBJ2-7	TGTGCCAGCAGCCAAGTAGGTTCCGGGTCCGGGTACGAGCAGTACTTC	CASSQVGSGSGYEQYF
TRBV6-5	few	-	TRBJ1-1	TGTGCCAGCAGCCCCGAGAGCCCCGCTGAAGCTTTCTTT	CASSPESPAEAFF
TRBV11-2	-	TRBD2	TRBJ2-7	TGTGCCAGCAGCCCCTCGGGGGGGCTCTACGAGCAGTACTTC	CASSPSGGLYEQYF
TRBV11-2	-	TRBD1	TRBJ2-4	TGTGCCAGCAGCGCTGCCGGGACAGGGAAGTACTTC	CASSAAGTGKYF
TRBV27	few	-	TRBJ2-1	TGTGCCAGCAGTTTGGCACAGGAGAATGAGCAGTTCTTC	CASSLAQENEQFF
TRBV6-5	-	-	TRBJ2-3	TGTGCCAGCAGTTACTCGGGCAGGAGCACAGATACGCAGTATTTT	CASSYSGRSTDTQYF
TRBV29-1	-	TRBD1	TRBJ2-5	TGCAGCGCCCAGACAGGGGCCTGGGAGACCCAGTACTTC	CSAQTGAWETQYF
TRBV9	-	TRBD1	TRBJ2-7	TGTGCCAGCAGCCGGGACAGCTACGAGCAGTACTTC	CASSRDSYEQYF
TRBV29-1	-	-	TRBJ2-7	TGCAGCGTCCGGGTCTCCCCCTACGAGCAGTACTTC	CSVRVSPYEQYF
TRBV15	-	-	TRBJ2-2	TGTGCCACCAGCAGAGTCAGGGGGGCCGGTGACACCGGGGAGCTGTTTTTT	CATSRVRGAGDTGELFF
TRBV2	-	-	TRBJ1-5	TGTGCCAGTACACAGGGAATACGCAATCAGCCCCAGCATTTT	CASTQGIRNQPQHF
TRBV30	few	-	TRBJ1-1	TGTGCCTGGAGCACAGGTCTGAACACTGAAGCTTTCTTT	CAWSTGLNTEAFF
TRBV30	-	-	TRBJ1-5	TGTGCCTGGAGTAAACAGGTGAATCAGCCCCAGCATTTT	CAWSKQVNQPQHF
TRBV2	few	TRBD1	TRBJ2-2	TGTGCCAGCGTCAGGGGGACAACCGGGGAGCTGTTTTTT	CASVRGTTGELFF
TRBV20-1	few	-	TRBJ2-7	TGCAGTGCTAAGACCCACGAGCAGTACTTC	CSAKTHEQYF
TRBV7-8	-	TRBD1	TRBJ1-4	TGTGCCAGCAGCTTAGGGGGACAGGGGCGCGGTGAAAAACTGTTTTTT	CASSLGGQGRGEKLFF
TRBV4-1	-	-	TRBJ2-5	TGCGCCAGCAGCCAATCTTCTCAGACCGATGAGACCCAGTACTTC	CASSQSSQTDETQYF
TRBV7-9	-	-	TRBJ1-3	TGTGCCAGCAGCTTAGAGGCCAGCCCCACGGTCAACACCATATATTTT	CASSLEASPTVNTIYF
TRBV18	-	-	TRBJ1-3	TGTGCCAGCTCCCCTGAACTGATCTCTGGAAACACCATATATTTT	CASSPELISGNTIYF
TRBV4-3	-	-	TRBJ2-7	TGCGCCAGCAGCCAAGAAACGGGGTACGAGCAGTACTTC	CASSQETGYEQYF
TRBV18	-	-	TRBJ1-1	TGTGCCAGCTCAACACAGGGAGAGAACACTGAAGCTTTCTTT	CASSTQGENTEAFF
TRBV30	-	-	TRBJ2-1	TGTGCCTGGAGTGCCCCTTCGACAGTAAGCTCCTACAATGAGCAGTTCTTC	CAWSAPSTVSSYNEQFF
TRBV20-1	-	-	TRBJ2-4	TGCAGTGCCACCTATGGAGGCATTCAGTACTTC	CSATYGGIQYF
TRBV5-1	-	TRBD1	TRBJ2-2	TGCGCCAGCAGCGGGGGACAGGGGTTGTCCGGGGAGCTGTTTTTT	CASSGGQGLSGELFF
TRBV5-6	-	-	TRBJ1-3	TGTGCCAGCAGGATACACGGGGGAACTGGAAACACCATATATTTT	CASRIHGGTGNTIYF
TRBV7-2	-	-	TRBJ1-2	TGTGCCAGCAGCTTAGGAGGAGACTATGGCTACACCTTC	CASSLGGDYGYTF
TRBV7-8	few	TRBD1	TRBJ1-3	TGTGCCAGCAGCGCGGACAGGGGACTCTCTGGAAACACCATATATTTT	CASSADRGLSGNTIYF
TRBV19	-	TRBD1	TRBJ1-5	TGTGCCAGTAGCCAAGGGGGCCCGGGGCAGCCCCAGCATTTT	CASSQGGPGQPQHF
TRBV28	-	-	TRBJ1-3	TGTGCCAGCAGTCCCGGGACAAACTCTGGAAACACCATATATTTT	CASSPGTNSGNTIYF
TRBV7-6	-	-	TRBJ2-7	TGTGCCAGCAGCTTAAAATCCTATGACGACGAGCAGTACTTC	CASSLKSYDDEQYF
TRBV27	-	TRBD1	TRBJ1-5	TGTGCCAGCAGGAGGACAGGGATTGAGGACAATCAGCCCCAGCATTTT	CASRRTGIEDNQPQHF
TRBV7-6	-	-	TRBJ1-1	TGTGCCAGCAGCTTTGGACACAACACTGAAGCTTTCTTT	CASSFGHNTEAFF
TRBV5-5	-	TRBD1	TRBJ2-6	TGTGCCAGCAGCTTGCAGGGGGCAAGCTCTGGGGCCAACGTCCTGACTTTC	CASSLQGASSGANVLTF
TRBV20-1	-	-	TRBJ2-1	TGCAGTGCTACGTACAATGAGCAGTTCTTC	CSATYNEQFF
TRBV18	few	-	TRBJ1-5	TGTGCCAGCTCACCGGCTGCTCGGCCAGGGTCCAATCAGCCCCAGCATTTT	CASSPAARPGSNQPQHF
TRBV2	-	TRBD1	TRBJ2-7	TGTGCCAGCAGGCGCCCCGGACAGGGGGTTTACGAGCAGTACTTC	CASRRPGQGVYEQYF
TRBV7-2	-	-	TRBJ1-2	TGTGCCAGCAGCTTAGCGGCGAAGGGGGTCTATGGCTACACCTTC	CASSLAAKGVYGYTF
TRBV29-1	-	-	TRBJ1-2	TGCAGCCCCGGGCCTCTAAGTGGCTACACCTTC	CSPGPLSGYTF
TRBV6-5	-	TRBD1	TRBJ2-5	TGTGCCAGCAGTAAAGGGACAGCGGAGACCCAGTACTTC	CASSKGTAETQYF
TRBV19	-	-	TRBJ1-5	TGTGCCAGTAGTATAGGTGGGGGTCAGCCCCAGCATTTT	CASSIGGGQPQHF
TRBV5-4	-	TRBD1	TRBJ2-5	TGTGCCAGCAGCCGTGGACAGGGACAAGAGACCCAGTACTTC	CASSRGQGQETQYF
TRBV5-4	-	-	TRBJ2-5	TGTGCCAGCAGCTTGGCTCAGGGGGGACAAGAGACCCAGTACTTC	CASSLAQGGQETQYF
TRBV7-6	few	TRBD2	TRBJ2-1	TGTGCCAGCAGCCTTTTCATCGGGACTAGCGGCTACAATGAGCAGTTCTTC	CASSLFIGTSGYNEQFF
TRBV5-1	-	TRBD1	TRBJ2-7	TGCGCCAGCAGCTCGGGACAGGGGTCCTACGAGCAGTACTTC	CASSSGQGSYEQYF
TRBV2	once	-	TRBJ1-2	TGTGCCAGCAGCGACTCCTTACAGGACTATGGCTACACCTTC	CASSDSLQDYGYTF
TRBV9	-	-	TRBJ2-7	TGTGCCAGCAGCGTCACCTCCGTCGGCTACGAGCAGTACTTC	CASSVTSVGYEQYF
TRBV4-3	-	-	TRBJ1-2	TGCGCCAGCAGCCAAGTCACGGGTAACTTTGGCTACACCTTC	CASSQVTGNFGYTF
TRBV11-2	-	-	TRBJ1-1	TGTGCCAGCAGCTTAGTCTTCAGGCCGACATCAAACACTGAAGCTTTCTTT	CASSLVFRPTSNTEAFF
TRBV19	-	TRBD1	TRBJ2-2	TGTGCCAGTAGTAGCGGGACAGGGGGCGGTACCGGGGAGCTGTTTTTT	CASSSGTGGGTGELFF